This T cell receptor beta chain was recovered during a study of patients and donors after allogeneic stem cell transplantation. TCRdb re-analysed the RT-PCR reads in MiXCR, keeping a single row per CDR3 protein. The data hold about 960,000 distinct CDR3 sequences, with 18% observed a single time. This clonotype has ten or more counts. Trimming stripped 8 bases from V and 0 bases from J, with 7 bases between. The CDR3 is 12 residues long. Germline V gene lookup returns CDR1 MNHEY and CDR2 SMNVEV (reference sequence). This sequence joins TRBV27 and TRBJ1-1; D remains ambiguous. The clonotype comes from a human donor who was either an allogeneic HSCT recipient or a stem cell or donor lymphocyte infusion donor (not recorded which). It is not recorded whose cells these are; they may come from a transplant donor. Sequenced input: blood, either unsorted or a sorted T cell fraction (not recorded which). CDR3 DNA sequence: TGTGCCAGCGGAATGATGAACACTGAAGCTTTCTTT. Translating it yields CASGMMNTEAFF.